The 17 T cell receptor beta chains below were found in one sample sequenced in a study of blood T cell repertoires in COVID-19 (dated by TCRdb to the early 2020s). Libraries came from the immunoSEQ multiplex PCR assay. Imported from immuneACCESS, the table was reduced by TCRdb to in-frame sequences with V and J called. These copies leave out some clones; in studies compared against another copy, an unresolved V gene accounts for under half, and the cause of the remainder is not known. Across this sample there are 280,000 or so clones, with about 80% seen only once. Approximately 9% of the sample rests with the top ten. Sample: peripheral blood. Receptor source: a woman aged 45-59 years who had recovered from COVID-19.

This clone was observed once. The chain carries TRBV5-1 and TRBJ1-6; TRBD1 agrees at 8 bases. V was pared by 0 bases and J by 7 bases, with 3 bases of the junction left unmatched. CDR3 size: 15 residues. Germline V gives CDR1 SGHRS, CDR2 YFSETQ. The CDR3 sequence: CASSLGTGQNSPLHF. The CDR3 nucleotides read TGCGCCAGCAGCTTGGGGACAGGGCAAAATTCACCCCTCCACTTT.

The chain links TRBV2 to TRBJ1-2, with 7 nucleotides matching TRBD1. The CDR3 extends over 12 amino acids. After removal of 11 bases from V and 4 bases from J, the junction contained 7 bases not matched to a gene. Germline assignment: CDR1 SNHLY and CDR2 FYNNEI. The CDR3 here is CAWSQGIYGYTF. CDR3 in DNA: TGTGCCTGGTCACAGGGGATCTATGGCTACACCTTC.

The chain carries TRBV30 and TRBJ2-3, with 9 bases lining up with TRBD2. CDR1 is GTSNPN, CDR2 SVGIG, per germline (reference sequence). V lost 1 base, J lost 3 bases, and 5 bases stayed unmatched. This CDR3 has 15 residues. In nucleotides, the CDR3 is TGTGCCTGGAGTGCTCCTAGCGGGGTGACAGATACGCAGTATTTT. This codes for CAWSAPSGVTDTQYF.

This chain joins TRBV20-1 and TRBJ2-7; 9 bases align to TRBD2. The V gene's germline CDR1 is DFQATT and CDR2 SNEGSKA (reference sequence). J gave up 2 bases and V 3 bases, and 2 bases lay outside the gene matches. The CDR3 is made up of 13 amino acids. The CDR3 sequence is CSASGGRAYEQYF. The CDR3, as DNA: TGCAGTGCTAGTGGCGGGAGGGCCTACGAGCAGTACTTC.

The chain uses TRBV2 and TRBJ1-3; a weak D match, TRBD1 (6 bases). The CDR3 runs to 15 residues. Deletions cut 1 base from V and 4 bases from J, with 11 bases between. The germline V gene has CDR1 SNHLY and CDR2 FYNNEI. The CDR3 bases are TGTGCCAGCAGTGAAGAGAGCACAGGGGGAAACACCATATATTTT. Protein: CASSEESTGGNTIYF.

The chain links TRBV28 to TRBJ2-1; D may be TRBD2 (7 bases). The CDR3 has 18 amino acids. Germline CDR1 reads MDHEN; CDR2 reads SYDVKM. V lost 6 bases to trimming and J lost 0 bases, with 21 bases between them. The CDR3 DNA follows: TGTGCCAGCAGCCGGGGGGCTACACAGGGCTACTCCTACAATGAGCAGTTCTTC. Translating it yields CASSRGATQGYSYNEQFF.

The rearrangement links TRBV18 to TRBJ2-2; D possibly corresponds to TRBD2 (6 bases). Looked up from germline, CDR1 is KGHSH and CDR2 is LQKENI. This CDR3 contains 16 residues. The V gene lost 0 bases and the J gene lost 8 bases, with 16 bases spanning the gap. CDR3 sequence: CASSPPAGTSRGELFF. CDR3 sequence (DNA): TGTGCCAGCTCACCACCGGCCGGGACTTCGAGGGGGGAGCTGTTTTTT.

This chain joins TRBV7-9 and TRBJ1-2; 7 positions match TRBD1. This CDR3 spans 16 amino acids. The trim removed 4 bases at V and 4 bases at J, leaving 12 bases unmatched. CDR1 is SEHNR, CDR2 FQNEAQ, per germline (reference sequence). CDR3 amino acids: CASSSPGQDWAYGYTF. As DNA, the CDR3 is TGTGCCAGCAGCTCCCCCGGACAGGACTGGGCCTATGGCTACACCTTC.

The chain carries TRBV19 and TRBJ1-2; a possible D gene is TRBD1 (5 bases). Trimming cost V 5 bases and J 2 bases, with 12 bases left between them. The CDR3 runs to 14 residues. Per germline, CDR1 LNHDA and CDR2 SQIVND (reference sequence). The DNA of the CDR3 is TGTGCCAGTAGTCTCTCCAAGGGGAACTATGGCTACACCTTC. This translates into CASSLSKGNYGYTF. The full variable domain, with the rest looked up from reference TRBV19 and TRBJ1-2, is DGGITQSPKYLFRKEGQNVTLSCEQNLNHDAMYWYRQDPGQGLRLIYYSQIVNDFQKGDIAEGYSVSREKKESFPLTVTSAQKNPTAFYLCASSLSKGNYGYTFGSGTRLTVV.

The CDR3, as DNA: TGTGCCAGCAGCTGGGGGGGGCCTAATGAAAAACTGTTTTTT. Its protein is CASSWGGPNEKLFF. The chain carries TRBV7-7 and TRBJ1-4, with D possibly being TRBD1 (6 bases). This CDR3 has 14 residues. Trimming took 4 bases from V and 3 from J, leaving 9 bases between them. The germline CDR1 and CDR2 sequences are SSHAT and FNYEAQ (reference sequence).

Of note for this clone: Other DNA variants within this sample encode the same CDR3. The chain is built from TRBV29-1 and TRBJ2-1, with 7 bases lining up with TRBD2. Germline CDR1 is SQVTM and CDR2 is ANQGSEA. The CDR3 sequence is 14 residues long. J was trimmed by 0 bases and V by 1 base; bases with no gene match: 0. CDR3 DNA: TGCAGCGTTGAAGGCGGGAGCTCCTACAATGAGCAGTTCTTC. Protein: CSVEGGSSYNEQFF.

This rearrangement joins TRBV19 to TRBJ1-1, with 7 bases aligning to TRBD1. In germline, CDR1 is LNHDA, CDR2 SQIVND (reference sequence). V lost 4 bases, J lost 1 base, and 6 bases stayed unmatched. CDR3 length equals 15 residues. The CDR3 nucleotides read TGTGCCAGTAGTACCATAGGACAGGCGAACACTGAAGCTTTCTTT. Protein: CASSTIGQANTEAFF.

This sequence joins TRBV6-5 and TRBJ2-1; 13 bases match TRBD2. CDR1 and CDR2 from the germline V gene are MNHEY and SVGAGI. This CDR3 has 15 amino acids. Germline trimming cut 6 bases from V and 7 bases from J; bases unmatched to any gene: 6. DNA for the CDR3: TGTGCCAGCAGGCCACTAGCGGGGGGGATTAATGAGCAGTTCTTC. Amino acids: CASRPLAGGINEQFF.

The chain carries TRBV30 and TRBJ2-7, with D possibly being TRBD2 (5 bases). Trimming took off 6 bases at V and 4 bases at J, with 10 bases between the two ends. The CDR3 covers 11 residues. Germline V lookup: CDR1 GTSNPN, CDR2 SVGIG (reference sequence). CDR3 DNA sequence: TGTGCCTGCGGGGTAGGTTACGAGCAGTACTTC. Amino acids: CACGVGYEQYF.

The V call is TRBV5-1, the J call TRBJ2-5; no firm D call. Germline loops: CDR1 SGHRS, CDR2 YFSETQ. There are 15 residues in the CDR3. V lost 0 bases, J lost 5 bases, and 14 bases lay in between. The CDR3 spells CASSLAGRLGETQYF. The CDR3 nucleotides are TGCGCCAGCAGCTTGGCCGGCCGACTCGGGGAGACCCAGTACTTC.

The rearrangement links TRBV4-1 to TRBJ2-2; 8 positions agree with TRBD2. This CDR3 has 19 residues. The germline V gene encodes CDR1 MGHRA and CDR2 YSYEKL. V lost 5 bases and J lost 0; bases outside the gene matches: 14. CDR3 nucleotide sequence: TGCGCCAGCAGCGGTACGAAAGCTAGCGGGCTGACGAACACCGGGGAGCTGTTTTTT. It specifies CASSGTKASGLTNTGELFF.

This rearrangement joins TRBV12-3 or TRBV12-4 to TRBJ1-2; D is ambiguous. The CDR3 is 11 residues long. The V and J ends lost 6 bases and 4 bases respectively, with 6 bases between them. This CDR3 is CASRGPYGYTF. The CDR3 DNA follows: TGTGCCAGCAGGGGCCCCTATGGCTACACCTTC.